In this sample, the clone carrying this T cell receptor beta chain turned up a few times. Germline values: CDR1 GTSNPN, CDR2 SVGIG (reference sequence). This CDR3 has 15 amino acids. V shed 5 bases and J 9 bases; nucleotides not matched to a gene: 10. This sample stems from a study of shared clonotypes between healthy human individuals. Using immunoSEQ multiplex PCR, the repertoire was profiled, and TCRdb retains in-frame clones only, with some absent. This table has 950,000 to 1,300,000 clones, 65% to 75% appearing once. The chain employs TRBV30 and TRBJ2-2; 12 bases match TRBD1. The sample comprised memory CD4+ T cells sorted from blood. Documented subset: CD45RA-negative fraction. The source is a man between 18 and 29 years old in good health. The CDR3 is CAWLNPGQGARELFF. In DNA, the CDR3 is TGTGCCTGGCTCAACCCGGGACAGGGGGCCAGGGAGCTGTTTTTT.